Presented here are 25 T cell receptor beta chains from one specimen sequenced in a study of Ad26.COV2.S vaccination and SARS-CoV-2 variants (dated by TCRdb to the early 2020s). The treatment or condition label on this specimen signifies: roughly 19 received Ad26.COV2.S at low or high dose, single or two shots; about 5 received placebo; per-sample allocation not given. Repertoires of vaccine and placebo recipients were sequenced from samples taken on day 63 after the first injection. Preparation of the library involved the immunoSEQ multiplex PCR assay. The immuneACCESS repertoire file appears here via TCRdb, limited to in-frame rearrangements. These files lack a portion of the clones; in checked studies, under half of the deficit traces to unresolved V genes, and the cause of the others is not known. The sample profile shows more than 400,000 clones; roughly 87% of them were found once. The ten most abundant clones make up less than 5.5% of the sample.

The sample here was peripheral blood, taken in a trial of Ad26.COV2.S vaccine versus placebo. These receptors all come from a person between 18 and 65 years old who received the Ad26.COV2.S COVID-19 vaccine or a placebo.

This rearrangement joins TRBV29-1 to TRBJ2-7, with TRBD1 matching over 10 bases. Unmatched junction bases numbered 5, after V lost 0 bases and J lost 3 bases. CDR3 length: 15 residues. CDR1 is SQVTM, CDR2 ANQGSEA, per germline. The CDR3 DNA is TGCAGCGTTGAAGATCAGGGGACAGGGGTCTACGAGCAGTACTTC. It encodes CSVEDQGTGVYEQYF.

The gene calls are TRBV27 and TRBJ1-1; tentatively, D is TRBD1 (5 bases). V shed 2 bases and J shed 4 bases, with 20 bases lying between them. Per germline, CDR1 MNHEY and CDR2 SMNVEV (reference sequence). The CDR3 consists of 17 residues. In DNA form, the CDR3 reads TGTGCCAGCAGTTTAAACGGTTTGGGGGTAGGTGGCACTGAAGCTTTCTTT. Its translation is CASSLNGLGVGGTEAFF.

This chain connects TRBV6-6 to TRBJ2-3; TRBD2 agrees at 8 bases. The trim removed 0 bases at V and 5 bases at J, leaving 7 bases unmatched. Germline V lookup: CDR1 MNHNY, CDR2 SVGAGI (reference sequence). The CDR3 covers 16 residues. The CDR3 is CASSYSMGGGRDTQYF. CDR3 bases: TGTGCCAGCAGTTACTCGATGGGCGGGGGGAGAGATACGCAGTATTTT.

Here the CDR3 reads CASSQETGVGYTF. DNA for the CDR3: TGCGCCAGCAGCCAAGAGACAGGGGTTGGCTACACCTTC. The chain recombines TRBV4-3 with TRBJ1-2, with 8 bases fitting TRBD1. CDR1 LGHNA and CDR2 YSLEER come from the germline V gene. V shed 0 bases and J 7 bases; nucleotides not matched to a gene: 1. The CDR3 contains 13 residues.

This clone was counted between two and nine times. V is TRBV4-3 and J is TRBJ2-1; TRBD2 matches at 11 bases. This CDR3 has 17 residues. V was clipped by 3 bases and J by 0 bases; unmatched bases: 4. CDR1 is LGHNA, CDR2 YSLEER, per germline. The CDR3 DNA reads as TGCGCCAGCAGCCAGAGACTAGCGGGAAACTCCTACAATGAGCAGTTCTTC. Translation gives CASSQRLAGNSYNEQFF.

The chain joins TRBV19 to TRBJ2-5, with unresolved D. Looked up from germline, CDR1 is LNHDA and CDR2 is SQIVND (reference sequence). V lost 3 bases to trimming and J lost 2 bases, with 7 bases between them. The CDR3 runs to 13 residues. CDR3 DNA sequence: TGTGCCAGTAGTATTTTTGAGCAAGAGACCCAGTACTTC. It codes for CASSIFEQETQYF. Full variable domain (missing parts from reference TRBV19 and TRBJ2-5): DGGITQSPKYLFRKEGQNVTLSCEQNLNHDAMYWYRQDPGQGLRLIYYSQIVNDFQKGDIAEGYSVSREKKESFPLTVTSAQKNPTAFYLCASSIFEQETQYFGPGTRLLVL.

The chain has TRBV5-1 and TRBJ2-3, with 9 bases identical to TRBD2. The CDR3 totals 20 residues. The V gene's germline CDR1 is SGHRS and CDR2 YFSETQ. J gave up 4 bases and V 4 bases, and 22 bases lay outside the gene matches. The CDR3: CASSRRSVGLAGVGSDTQYF. The CDR3 DNA follows: TGCGCCAGCAGCCGAAGGTCAGTGGGATTAGCGGGAGTTGGGTCAGATACGCAGTATTTT. The complete variable domain, with remaining parts taken from reference TRBV5-1 and TRBJ2-3, reads KAGVTQTPRYLIKTRGQQVTLSCSPISGHRSVSWYQQTPGQGLQFLFEYFSETQRNKGNFPGRFSGRQFSNSRSEMNVSTLELGDSALYLCASSRRSVGLAGVGSDTQYFGPGTRLTVL.

The rearrangement links TRBV19 to TRBJ2-1; D gene ambiguous. Trimming removed 3 bases from V and 7 bases from J, with 10 bases in between. This CDR3 comprises 13 residues. CDR1 and CDR2 from the germline V gene are LNHDA and SQIVND (reference sequence). DNA for the CDR3: TGTGCCAGTAGTATTCTGGAAGGGAATGAGCAGTTCTTC. Translated: CASSILEGNEQFF.

V gene TRBV10-3 combines with J gene TRBJ1-2; D not certain. V shed 4 bases and J shed 8 bases, with 14 bases lying between them. Per the germline V gene, CDR1 is ENHRY and CDR2 is SYGVKD. The CDR3 has 13 amino acids. The CDR3 nucleotides are TGTGCCATCAGTGTCGAAGGTTTGAGGGGCTACACCTTC. This sequence encodes CAISVEGLRGYTF.

The rearrangement links TRBV19 to TRBJ2-5; D is tentatively TRBD1 or TRBD2 (6 bases each). V was pared by 0 bases and J by 5 bases, with 16 bases between. There are 16 residues in the CDR3. CDR1 is LNHDA, CDR2 SQIVND, per germline (reference sequence). CDR3 DNA sequence: TGTGCCAGTAGTATAGATCCGGGGGCAGGGGCCGAGACCCAGTACTTC. Amino acids: CASSIDPGAGAETQYF. Full variable domain (remainder filled in from reference TRBV19 and TRBJ2-5): DGGITQSPKYLFRKEGQNVTLSCEQNLNHDAMYWYRQDPGQGLRLIYYSQIVNDFQKGDIAEGYSVSREKKESFPLTVTSAQKNPTAFYLCASSIDPGAGAETQYFGPGTRLLVL.

The chain recombines TRBV5-1 with TRBJ2-2; D is tentatively TRBD1 or TRBD2 (5 bases each). The V and J ends lost 5 bases and 5 bases respectively, with 13 bases between them. The CDR3 consists of 14 residues. The germline CDR1 and CDR2 sequences are SGHRS and YFSETQ. The DNA for the CDR3 is TGCGCCAGCAGTGGTACAGGAGGTACCGGGGAGCTGTTTTTT. Protein product: CASSGTGGTGELFF.

The rearrangement uses TRBV6-6 and TRBJ2-3, with 9 bases lining up with TRBD2. From germline, CDR1 is MNHNY and CDR2 SVGAGI (reference sequence). This CDR3 contains 15 residues. V was pared by 6 bases and J by 0 bases, with 4 bases of the junction left unmatched. CDR3 sequence: CASRNSGGSTDTQYF. As DNA, the CDR3 is TGTGCCAGCAGAAACAGCGGGGGGAGCACAGATACGCAGTATTTT.

The V call is TRBV4-3, the J call TRBJ2-1; 16 positions agree with TRBD2. Germline V lookup: CDR1 LGHNA, CDR2 YSLEER. The CDR3 loop spans 18 amino acids. J was trimmed by 3 bases and V by 5 bases; bases with no gene match: 7. For the CDR3, the DNA is TGCGCCAGCAGCACGGGACTAGCGGGAGGGTATCGCTACAATGAGCAGTTCTTC. Its protein product is CASSTGLAGGYRYNEQFF.

The chain carries TRBV7-2 and TRBJ2-5, with 12 positions matching TRBD2. The CDR3 length is 18 residues. Germline assignment: CDR1 SGHTA and CDR2 FQGNSA. V trimming: 1 base; J trimming: 3 bases; junction bases outside the gene matches: 9. This chain's CDR3 is CASSLGARLAGVKETQYF. The CDR3 bases are TGTGCCAGCAGCTTAGGAGCCCGACTAGCGGGAGTAAAAGAGACCCAGTACTTC.

DNA of the CDR3: TGTGCCAGCAGCTTAGAGGGGAGCTCCTACAATGAGCAGTTCTTC. It translates to CASSLEGSSYNEQFF. J is TRBJ2-1 and V is TRBV7-2; D may be TRBD1 or TRBD2 (5 bases each). Trimming pared 1 base from V and 0 bases from J, leaving 7 bases between. This CDR3 is 15 amino acids long. CDR1 and CDR2 (germline): SGHTA, FQGNSA.

The rearrangement joins TRBV5-1 to TRBJ2-7; D is uncertain. Germline assignment: CDR1 SGHRS and CDR2 YFSETQ. The CDR3 spans 13 residues. With 4 bases removed from V and 0 bases from J, the gap between germline ends came to 8 bases. CDR3 residues: CASSLRISYEQYF. The CDR3 nucleotides read TGCGCCAGCAGCCTCAGAATCTCCTACGAGCAGTACTTC.

The count of this clone is one. This chain uses TRBV11-2 with TRBJ2-1; 13 nucleotides line up with TRBD2. CDR3 length: 18 residues. The germline V gene encodes CDR1 SGHAT and CDR2 FQNNGV. The junction had 10 bases not matched to a gene; V was cut back by 5 bases and J by 3 bases. CDR3 sequence (DNA): TGTGCCAGCAGCCGGGCCCTCGGGACTAGCGGGATCTACAATGAGCAGTTCTTC. Encoded protein: CASSRALGTSGIYNEQFF.

V is TRBV11-2 and J is TRBJ2-5; D is tentatively TRBD1 or TRBD2 (6 bases each). V lost 5 bases to trimming and J lost 5 bases, with 18 bases between them. The CDR3 runs 15 residues. Germline lookup yields CDR1 SGHAT and CDR2 FQNNGV. CDR3 coding DNA: TGTGCCAGCAGCAAAGGGACTTTAGGGGGGGAGACCCAGTACTTC. It translates to CASSKGTLGGETQYF.

For the CDR3, the DNA is TGTGCCAGCAGCTTTACAGGGGAGGCCTCCTACGAGCAGTACTTC. Translation: CASSFTGEASYEQYF. V is TRBV7-2 and J is TRBJ2-7, with D possibly being TRBD1 (7 bases). Germline V gene lookup returns CDR1 SGHTA and CDR2 FQGNSA. Trimming removed 3 bases at V and 0 bases at J, with 12 bases between. CDR3 length: 15 amino acids.

The chain uses TRBV6-4 and TRBJ2-3, with 11 bases aligning to TRBD2. The CDR3 consists of 16 residues. Trimming removed 5 bases from V and 4 bases from J; junction bases left unmatched: 8. The germline gives CDR1 MRHNA, CDR2 SNTAGT. The CDR3 nucleotides are TGTGCCAGCAGTCCCTTAGCGGGAGGGCCCCCAGATACGCAGTATTTT. It yields the protein CASSPLAGGPPDTQYF.

The V call is TRBV5-8, the J call TRBJ2-3; D call uncertain. V was shortened by 1 base and J by 6 bases, with 9 bases between the two germline ends. The CDR3 extends over 13 amino acids. Per the germline V gene, CDR1 is SGHTS and CDR2 is YDEGEE. The chain's CDR3 is CASSLLDRDTQYF. In DNA form, the CDR3 reads TGTGCCAGCAGCTTGTTAGATCGGGATACGCAGTATTTT.

Remarks on this clone: Different DNA sequences within this sample yield the same CDR3. The rearrangement uses TRBV12-3 or TRBV12-4 and TRBJ2-5; D gene ambiguous. CDR3 length: 11 amino acids. Trimming left V 3 bases short and J 5 bases short, with 4 bases between. CDR3: CASSLQETQYF. The CDR3, as DNA: TGTGCCAGCAGTTTGCAGGAGACCCAGTACTTC.

The chain has TRBV3-1 (or the pseudogene TRBV3-2) and TRBJ2-4, with 11 bases matching TRBD2. The CDR3 runs to 15 residues. Germline CDR1 reads LGHDT; CDR2 reads YNNKEL (reference sequence). J was trimmed by 5 bases and V by 5 bases; bases with no gene match: 5. The CDR3 DNA follows: TGTGCCAGCAGCGTGACTAGCGGGACTGAAAACATTCAGTACTTC. This gives the protein CASSVTSGTENIQYF.

The chain has TRBV28 and TRBJ2-1; D is uncertain. The CDR3 contains 13 residues. Germline V gene lookup returns CDR1 MDHEN and CDR2 SYDVKM. V was pared by 2 bases and J by 2 bases, with 4 bases between. This CDR3 is CASSLGPYNEQFF. CDR3 nucleotides: TGTGCCAGCAGTTTAGGGCCCTACAATGAGCAGTTCTTC.

The rearrangement uses TRBV30 and TRBJ2-7, with TRBD2 matching over 14 bases. The CDR3 extends over 14 amino acids. Losses at the gene ends were 3 bases for V and 4 bases for J; bases not matched to a gene: 2. Germline lookup yields CDR1 GTSNPN and CDR2 SVGIG (reference sequence). The CDR3 loop is CAWRTSGRGYEQYF. CDR3 nucleotides: TGTGCCTGGAGGACTAGCGGGAGGGGGTACGAGCAGTACTTC.